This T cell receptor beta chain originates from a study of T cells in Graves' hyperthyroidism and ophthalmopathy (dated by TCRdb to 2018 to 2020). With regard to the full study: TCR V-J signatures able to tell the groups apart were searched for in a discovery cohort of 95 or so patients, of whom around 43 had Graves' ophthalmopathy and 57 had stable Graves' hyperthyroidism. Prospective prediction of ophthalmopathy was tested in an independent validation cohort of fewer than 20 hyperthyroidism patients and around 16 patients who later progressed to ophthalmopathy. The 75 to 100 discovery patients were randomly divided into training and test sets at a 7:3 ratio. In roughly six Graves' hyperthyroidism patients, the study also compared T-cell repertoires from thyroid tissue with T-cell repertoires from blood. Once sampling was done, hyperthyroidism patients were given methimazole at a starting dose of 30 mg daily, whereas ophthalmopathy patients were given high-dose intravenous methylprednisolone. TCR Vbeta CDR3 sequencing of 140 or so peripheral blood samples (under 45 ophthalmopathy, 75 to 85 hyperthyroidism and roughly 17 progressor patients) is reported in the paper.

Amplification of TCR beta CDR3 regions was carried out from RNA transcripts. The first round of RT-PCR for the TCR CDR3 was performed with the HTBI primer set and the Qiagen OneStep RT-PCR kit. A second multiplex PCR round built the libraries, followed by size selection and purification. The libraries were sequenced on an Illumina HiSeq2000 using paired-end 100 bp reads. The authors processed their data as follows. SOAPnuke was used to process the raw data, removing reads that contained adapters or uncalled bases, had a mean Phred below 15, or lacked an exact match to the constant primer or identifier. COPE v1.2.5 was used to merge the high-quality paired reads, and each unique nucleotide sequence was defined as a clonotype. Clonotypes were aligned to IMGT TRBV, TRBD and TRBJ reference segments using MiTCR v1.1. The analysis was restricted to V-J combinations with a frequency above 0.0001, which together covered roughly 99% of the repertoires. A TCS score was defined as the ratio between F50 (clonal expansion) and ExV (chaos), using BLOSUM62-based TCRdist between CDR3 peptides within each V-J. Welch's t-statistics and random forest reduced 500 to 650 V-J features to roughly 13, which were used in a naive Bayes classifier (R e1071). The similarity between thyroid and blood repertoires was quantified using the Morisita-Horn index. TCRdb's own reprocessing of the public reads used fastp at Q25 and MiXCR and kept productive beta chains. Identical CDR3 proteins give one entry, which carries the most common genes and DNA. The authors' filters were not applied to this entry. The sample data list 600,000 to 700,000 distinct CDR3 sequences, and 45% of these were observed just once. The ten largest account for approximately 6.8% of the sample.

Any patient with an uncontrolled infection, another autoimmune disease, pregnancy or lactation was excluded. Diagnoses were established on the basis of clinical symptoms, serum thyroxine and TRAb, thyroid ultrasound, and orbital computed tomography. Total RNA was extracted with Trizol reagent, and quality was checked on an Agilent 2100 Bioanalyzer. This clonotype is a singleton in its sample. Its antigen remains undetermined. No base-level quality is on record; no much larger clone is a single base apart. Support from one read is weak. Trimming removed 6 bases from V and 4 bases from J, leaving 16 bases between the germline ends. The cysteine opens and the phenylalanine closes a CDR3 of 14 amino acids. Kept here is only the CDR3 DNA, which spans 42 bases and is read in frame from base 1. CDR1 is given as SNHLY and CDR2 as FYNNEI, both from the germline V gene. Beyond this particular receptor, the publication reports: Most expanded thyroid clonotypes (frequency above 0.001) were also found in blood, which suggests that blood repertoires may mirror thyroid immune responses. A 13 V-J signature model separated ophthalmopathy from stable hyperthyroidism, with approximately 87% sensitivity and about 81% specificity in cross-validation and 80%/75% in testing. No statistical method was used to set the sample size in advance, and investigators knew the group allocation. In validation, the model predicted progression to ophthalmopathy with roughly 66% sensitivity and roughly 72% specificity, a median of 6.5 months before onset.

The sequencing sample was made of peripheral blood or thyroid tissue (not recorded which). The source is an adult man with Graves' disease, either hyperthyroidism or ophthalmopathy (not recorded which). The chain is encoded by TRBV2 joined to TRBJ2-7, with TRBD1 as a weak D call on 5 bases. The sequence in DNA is TGTGCCAGCAGCTTGACAGCGAATGGGTACGAGCAGTACTTC. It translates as CASSLTANGYEQYF.